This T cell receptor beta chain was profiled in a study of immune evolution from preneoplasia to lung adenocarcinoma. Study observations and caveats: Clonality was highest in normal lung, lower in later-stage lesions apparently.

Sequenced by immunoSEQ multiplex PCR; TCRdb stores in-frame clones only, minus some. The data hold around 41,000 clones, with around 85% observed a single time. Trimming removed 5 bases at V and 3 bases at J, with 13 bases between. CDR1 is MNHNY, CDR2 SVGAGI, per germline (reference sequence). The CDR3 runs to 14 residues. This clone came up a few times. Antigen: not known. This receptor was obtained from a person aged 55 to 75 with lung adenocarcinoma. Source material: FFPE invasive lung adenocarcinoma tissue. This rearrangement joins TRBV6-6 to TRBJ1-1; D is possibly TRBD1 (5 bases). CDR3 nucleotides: TGTGCCAGCAGTCCTCAGGGTGCAGACACTGAAGCTTTCTTT. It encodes CASSPQGADTEAFF.